Listed below are T cell receptor beta chains from one sample, sequenced in a study of cytomegalovirus exposure and HLA in healthy donors. Method: immunoSEQ multiplex PCR; TCRdb's copy keeps in-frame clones and lacks some. The sample lists 150,000 to 200,000 clones; 70% to 75% were seen once. The sequenced material came from PBMCs. Receptor source: a man younger than 30 in good health and CMV-seropositive. The CDR3 runs from the conserved cysteine through the conserved F or W. A D gene is named only where the DNA matches it firmly. Where a row states a size, it is once, few, many or the class of an expanded clone; other rows omit it.

TRBD1,TRBV6-6,few,15,TRBJ1-5,TGTGCCAGCAGGGACCCGACAGGGTCATCCCAGCCCCGGCATTTT,CASRDPTGSSQPRHF
TRBD1,TRBV5-1,NA,15,TRBJ1-2,TGCGCCAGCAGCCCAAGCTCCGGGACAGGGAGGGGCTACACCTTC,CASSPSSGTGRGYTF
NA,TRBV7-6,once,13,TRBJ2-5,TGTGCCAGCAGCTTATGGCCAAAAGAGACCCAGTACTTC,CASSLWPKETQYF
TRBD1,TRBV28,NA,13,TRBJ1-2,TGTGCCAGCAACCCTTCCGGGACAGTTGGCTACACCTTC,CASNPSGTVGYTF
TRBD1,TRBV19,NA,16,TRBJ1-5,TGTGCCATTGGGGGGACAGGGGGTTTCTTAAATCAGCCCCAGCATTTT,CAIGGTGGFLNQPQHF
NA,TRBV9,NA,14,TRBJ2-5,TGTGCCAGCAGCGTAGACGTAGCGGAAGAGACCCAGTACTTC,CASSVDVAEETQYF
TRBD2,TRBV19,once,15,TRBJ2-1,TGTGCCAGTAGTAGGGGGACTAGCGGGAGAAATGAGCAGTTCTTC,CASSRGTSGRNEQFF
TRBD1,TRBV28,NA,14,TRBJ2-5,TGTGCCAGCAGTTCGGACAGGGGGCCAGAGACCCAGTACTTC,CASSSDRGPETQYF
NA,TRBV7-8,NA,15,TRBJ2-3,TGTGCCAGCAGCTTAGTTGGGGGGGCCCCAGATACGCAGTATTTT,CASSLVGGAPDTQYF
TRBD2,TRBV29-1,NA,15,TRBJ2-1,TGCAGCGCCCCAGGTTCGGGGGGAGAGTTTATTGAGCAGTTCTTC,CSAPGSGGEFIEQFF
TRBD1,TRBV11-3,NA,15,TRBJ1-2,TGTGCCAGCAGCTTGGGACAGACGCAGAACTATGGCTACACCTTC,CASSLGQTQNYGYTF
NA,TRBV4-1,few,13,TRBJ1-1,TGCGCCAGCAGCGAAAAACCCGGGGCTGAAGCTTTCTTT,CASSEKPGAEAFF
TRBD1,TRBV5-6,NA,14,TRBJ1-2,TGTGCCAGCAGGTGGGCAGGGGGCACCTATGGCTACACCTTC,CASRWAGGTYGYTF
TRBD2,TRBV30,NA,17,TRBJ2-3,TGTGCCTGGAGTGTGCTTCGGAGGACTAGCGGTTACGATACGCAGTATTTT,CAWSVLRRTSGYDTQYF
TRBD1,TRBV6-5,NA,16,TRBJ2-1,TGTGCCAGCAGTTGGTCCGGGACAGGCTCCTACAATGAGCAGTTCTTC,CASSWSGTGSYNEQFF
NA,TRBV30,few,12,TRBJ1-5,TGTGCCTGGGGGGGGGTTCCGGGGCCCCAGCATTTT,CAWGGVPGPQHF
TRBD1,TRBV6-6,NA,15,TRBJ2-5,TGTGCCAGCAGTTCTACGGACAGGGGCCAAGAGACCCAGTACTTC,CASSSTDRGQETQYF
NA,TRBV7-9,few,13,TRBJ1-1,TGTGCCGGAGACAGTCAGATGAACACTGAAGCTTTCTTT,CAGDSQMNTEAFF
NA,TRBV27,few,14,TRBJ1-4,TGTGCCAGCAGTTTAAGGCAGAAGGGGGAAAAACTGTTTTTT,CASSLRQKGEKLFF
TRBD2,TRBV5-1,NA,16,TRBJ2-1,TGCGCCAGCAGCTTGGAGGGACTAGCGATCTACAATGAGCAGTTCTTC,CASSLEGLAIYNEQFF
TRBD2,TRBV2,NA,17,TRBJ2-3,TGTGCCAGCAGTGAAGCAGGACTAGCGGGGGGCACAGATACGCAGTATTTT,CASSEAGLAGGTDTQYF
NA,TRBV7-2,NA,15,TRBJ2-2,TGTGCCAGCAGCCTTAGATGGACAGCACCCGGGGAGCTGTTTTTT,CASSLRWTAPGELFF
TRBD2,TRBV4-1,NA,16,TRBJ2-1,TGTGCCAGCAGCCAACTAGCGGGAAACTCCTACAATGAGCAGTTCTTC,CASSQLAGNSYNEQFF
TRBD1,TRBV7-9,few,15,TRBJ1-2,TGTGCCAGCAGCGGATCCGGGACAGGGGAATATGGCTACACCTTC,CASSGSGTGEYGYTF
NA,TRBV2,once,15,TRBJ1-3,TGTGCCAGCAGATCAACAGGGACCTCTGGAAACACCATATATTTT,CASRSTGTSGNTIYF
TRBD2,TRBV5-1,NA,19,TRBJ2-3,TGCGCCAGCAGCTCAGGACTAGCGGGAGGGACGAGGTACACAGATACGCAGTATTTT,CASSSGLAGGTRYTDTQYF
NA,TRBV21-1,few,13,TRBJ2-5,TGTGCCAGCCTCTCCAGGGGGCGAGAGACCCAGTACTTC,CASLSRGRETQYF
TRBD2,TRBV7-2,NA,14,TRBJ2-5,TGTGCCAGCAGCTTTAGAGCGGGGCAAGAGACCCAGTACTTC,CASSFRAGQETQYF
TRBD1,TRBV6-1,NA,14,TRBJ1-1,TGTGCCAGCGTGAGGACAGGGGCGAACACTGAAGCTTTCTTT,CASVRTGANTEAFF
TRBD2,TRBV19,NA,15,TRBJ2-1,TGTGCCAGTAGGCTCACTAGCGGGAGCAGCTATGAGCAGTTCTTC,CASRLTSGSSYEQFF
NA,TRBV7-6,NA,12,TRBJ2-5,TGTGCCAGCAGCGAAAGAGGAGAGACCCAGTACTTC,CASSERGETQYF
TRBD1,TRBV18,NA,15,TRBJ1-2,TGTGCCAGCTCACACCCCGACAGGGGGTTGGATGGCTACACCTTC,CASSHPDRGLDGYTF
NA,TRBV28,NA,12,TRBJ2-2,TGTGCCAGCAGTTTAAGCGGCGGGGAGCTGTTTTTT,CASSLSGGELFF
NA,TRBV11-2,NA,14,TRBJ2-3,TGTGCCAGCAGCTTACTCGACTTTACAGATACGCAGTATTTT,CASSLLDFTDTQYF
TRBD1,TRBV30,NA,14,TRBJ1-1,TGTGCCTGGGATTCAGGGGGGTGGGACACTGAAGCTTTCTTT,CAWDSGGWDTEAFF
NA,TRBV5-4,NA,11,TRBJ2-1,TGTGCCAGCAGCTTGAGTCGGGAGCAGTTCTTC,CASSLSREQFF
NA,TRBV5-1,NA,17,TRBJ1-2,TGCGCCAGCAGCTTTTATTCCGGGAGAGCAGCTAACTATGGCTACACCTTC,CASSFYSGRAANYGYTF